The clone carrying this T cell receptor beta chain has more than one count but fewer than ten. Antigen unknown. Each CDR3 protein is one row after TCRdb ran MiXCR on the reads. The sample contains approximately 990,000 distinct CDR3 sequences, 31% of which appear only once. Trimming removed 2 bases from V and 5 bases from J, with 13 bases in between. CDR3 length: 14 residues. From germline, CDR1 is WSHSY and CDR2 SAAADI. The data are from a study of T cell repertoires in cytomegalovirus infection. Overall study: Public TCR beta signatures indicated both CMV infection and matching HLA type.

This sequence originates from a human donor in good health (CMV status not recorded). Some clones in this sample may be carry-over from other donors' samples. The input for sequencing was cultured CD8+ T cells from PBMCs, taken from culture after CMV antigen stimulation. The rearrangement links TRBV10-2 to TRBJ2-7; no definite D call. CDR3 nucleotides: TGCGCCAGCAGTGAGATCGACCCTCCCCACGAGCAGTACGTC. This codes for CASSEIDPPHEQYV.